Here is one T cell receptor (beta chain) with its context. This clone has a single count. Its antigen is not yet known. Base quality data are lacking; no much larger clone is found one base away. Thawed PBMCs were FACS-sorted into unstimulated Tregs (CD4+CD25+CD127-), CD4+ non-Tregs (CD4+CD25-), CD4 cells and CD8 cells. Healthy control blood came either as purchased buffy coats or from healthy volunteers. Healthy control blood was processed to PBMCs with a Ficoll density gradient and then cryopreserved, whereas patient PBMCs were collected both before and after transplant. Genomic DNA was extracted from sorted cells with the QIAGEN DNeasy Blood and Tissue Kit for TCRbeta CDR3 sequencing. High-throughput TCRbeta CDR3 sequencing, including PCR amplification with bias correction and internal controls, was performed commercially through immunoSEQ. The original pipeline was this. Unique productive TCRbeta sequences were defined by CDR3 nucleotide sequence where primers matched, and otherwise by CDR3 amino acid sequence together with Vbeta and Jbeta genes. Sorting error was corrected by removing sequences shared between sorted populations at a frequency ratio of 2:1 or less, and the remaining shared sequences were assigned to the higher population. Sequences were defined as donor-reactive when expanded at least 5-fold in CFSE-low cells versus unstimulated cells and present at a frequency of at least 0.01% in CFSE-low cells. Repertoire divergence was quantified by Jensen-Shannon divergence using the top 100 TCRbeta sequences ranked by frequency. For samples with multiple sequencing runs, sorting error was corrected separately for each run before the runs were pooled. TCRdb retrieved this table from immuneACCESS and kept in-frame rearrangements only. Not all clones are present; in checked studies, unresolved V genes account for under half, and no reason is known for the remainder. Clonal size and the V and J genes are those of that table, whereas D and trimming came from the DNA. The sample table holds about 88,000 clones, of which approximately 94% were seen once. The ten largest clonotypes hold approximately 4.8% of the sample.

This record belongs to a study of Tregs in tolerant kidney transplant recipients (dated by TCRdb to between 2018 and 2020). Study-level background: The study applied TCRbeta sequencing to find donor-specific regulatory T cells before combined kidney and bone marrow transplantation and then followed those same cells after transplant. In a few healthy controls, several methods of expanding Tregs specific for an allogeneic donor were compared by TCRbeta repertoire sequencing.

What the work shows at the level of the full study, not this receptor alone: Although technical replication error seemed to be minimal, the question of biological reproducibility was not addressed directly. Expanding Tregs with activated donor B cells appeared to identify the most biologically relevant and donor-specific TCRbeta repertoire. Because the study included only a small number of patients, the results must be confirmed in larger populations and under other immunosuppression protocols.

The sample was CD8+ T cells from blood. This receptor was identified in a human donor in good health.

CDR3 region: CASSTHPVAGIGGYTDTQYF. The nucleotide sequence is given as TGTGCCAGCAGTACTCACCCCGTGGCAGGGATTGGCGGTTACACAGATACGCAGTATTTT. The chain is made from TRBV27 and TRBJ2-3, and TRBD1 may be the D gene, going by 5 matching bases. The CDR3 numbers 20 residues from cysteine through phenylalanine. Only the CDR3 DNA stays, 60 bases, in frame from base 1. Trimming at the junction amounts to 5 bases on V and 2 bases on J, and the germline ends lie 29 bases apart. From a lookup of the germline V gene (reference sequence), CDR1 and CDR2 are MNHEY and SMNVEV.